This T cell receptor (beta chain) was sequenced during a study of OX40 agonist ivuxolimab in advanced cancers. The V gene lost 1 base and the J gene lost 4 bases, with 14 bases spanning the gap. Germline CDR1 reads MNHEY; CDR2 reads SVGAGI. This CDR3 contains 15 residues. The count of this clone is one. Profiling relied on immunoSEQ multiplex PCR, and the TCRdb table lists in-frame clones only, not all of them. The table records about 12,000 clones, 80% of them present only once. The receptor's source is an adult with an advanced solid tumor such as melanoma, head and neck, liver or kidney cancer. Source: CD4+ or CD8+ T cells sorted from blood, taken in a trial of the OX40 agonist ivuxolimab. The rearrangement uses TRBV6-5 and TRBJ2-7; TRBD2 might be the D (6 bases). In DNA form, the CDR3 reads TGTGCCAGCAGTTACTGGGGGGACGAAGCTTACGAGCAGTACTTC. Protein sequence: CASSYWGDEAYEQYF.